This TCR beta chain was captured in a study of blood T cell repertoires in COVID-19. Turning to the study itself: The analysed material was cDNA or gDNA that came from T cells, B-cell-depleted T cells, or PBMCs.

TCRdb's copy holds only in-frame clones and misses some; the assay was immunoSEQ multiplex PCR. The sample holds about 140,000 clones, about 90% seen once. This clone was counted a few times. Trimming shortened V by 1 base and J by 1 base, and 10 bases separated the two germline ends. The CDR3 consists of 16 residues. CDR1 and CDR2 (germline): SGHVS, FQNEAQ. This sequence joins TRBV7-8 and TRBJ2-2, with D tentatively TRBD2 (6 bases). The TCR originated in a man in his 60s with active or convalescent COVID-19. The specimen sequenced was peripheral blood. CDR3: CASSLGRRENTGELFF. The DNA for the CDR3 is TGTGCCAGCAGCTTAGGTCGGCGGGAGAACACCGGGGAGCTGTTTTTT. The full variable domain, with the rest looked up from reference TRBV7-8 and TRBJ2-2, is GAGVSQSPRYKVAKRGQDVALRCDPISGHVSLFWYQQALGQGPEFLTYFQNEAQLDKSGLPSDRFFAERPEGSVSTLKIQRTQQEDSAVYLCASSLGRRENTGELFFGEGSRLTVL.